Listed below are T cell receptor beta chains from one sample, sequenced in a study of a mutant IDH1 vaccine in newly diagnosed glioma. Sequencing was performed with immunoSEQ multiplex PCR; in TCRdb, only in-frame clones are kept and a portion is missing. The repertoire consists of about 67,000 clones, with around 83% occurring once and the leading ten covering 4% to 5.5%. The material was peripheral blood mononuclear cells (PBMCs), obtained from a glioma patient treated with radiotherapy, temozolomide or both. These receptors originate from a woman between 18 and 29 years old with glioma. Some clones in this sample may be carry-over from other donors' samples. The CDR3 runs from the conserved cysteine through the conserved F or W. A D gene is named only where the DNA matches it firmly. Rows may omit the clone size; those that give it use once, few, many or a size class.

V gene	J gene	D gene	clone size	CDR3 protein	CDR3 DNA
TRBV6-6	TRBJ2-7	TRBD2	.	CASSYGLAGRGYEQYF	TGTGCCAGCAGTTACGGGCTAGCGGGACGAGGATACGAGCAGTACTTC
TRBV15	TRBJ1-3	.	once	CATTPGNSLIAGNTIYF	TGTGCCACCACGCCCGGCAACAGTCTAATCGCTGGAAACACCATATATTTT
TRBV5-4	TRBJ2-3	.	.	CASSRSTDTQYF	TGTGCCAGCAGCCGTAGCACAGATACGCAGTATTTT
TRBV2	TRBJ2-2	TRBD2	.	CASRDSGGTGELFF	TGTGCCAGCAGAGACTCGGGAGGAACCGGGGAGCTGTTTTTT
TRBV7-2	TRBJ2-7	.	.	CASSWDTYEQYF	TGTGCCAGCAGCTGGGACACCTACGAGCAGTACTTC
TRBV9	TRBJ2-7	TRBD2	.	CASSPIAGRGYEQYF	TGTGCCAGCAGCCCGATTGCAGGGAGGGGATACGAGCAGTACTTC
TRBV6-1	TRBJ2-7	TRBD1	.	CASSEKGQGVQGTYEQYF	TGTGCCAGCAGTGAAAAGGGGCAGGGGGTCCAGGGGACCTACGAGCAGTACTTC
TRBV5-4	TRBJ1-5	.	.	CASSFGPAYDSNQPQHF	TGTGCCAGCAGCTTTGGGCCAGCTTATGATAGCAATCAGCCCCAGCATTTT
TRBV27	TRBJ2-7	TRBD2	.	CASSLPGGGRAQYF	TGTGCCAGCAGTTTACCGGGCGGGGGGCGCGCGCAGTACTTC
TRBV5-1	TRBJ2-1	.	.	CASQLVRYNEQFF	TGCGCCAGCCAGCTAGTCCGGTACAATGAGCAGTTCTTC
TRBV5-5	TRBJ1-1	.	.	CASRDTEAFF	TGTGCCAGCCGGGACACTGAAGCTTTCTTT
TRBV29-1	TRBJ1-2	.	.	CSVTMTANYGYTF	TGCAGCGTCACGATGACAGCTAACTATGGCTACACCTTC
TRBV6-5	TRBJ2-1	TRBD2	.	CASSPHRPTSVPFF	TGTGCCAGCAGCCCCCACAGGCCCACTAGCGTTCCGTTCTTC
TRBV5-1	TRBJ2-7	.	.	CASSSIGMLHEQYF	TGCGCCAGCAGCTCTATCGGGATGCTGCACGAGCAGTACTTC
TRBV5-4	TRBJ1-6	.	.	CASSPGTRAPNSPLHF	TGTGCCAGCAGCCCAGGGACCCGCGCGCCCAATTCACCCCTCCACTTT
TRBV5-1	TRBJ2-6	.	.	CASSRGGTGPRKSGANVLTF	TGCGCCAGCAGCCGAGGAGGCACAGGGCCCAGAAAATCTGGGGCCAACGTCCTGACTTTC
TRBV9	TRBJ1-1	.	.	CASSPRGDSGYTEAFF	TGTGCCAGCAGCCCCCGAGGTGACAGCGGATACACTGAAGCTTTCTTT
TRBV5-4	TRBJ2-1	TRBD2	.	CASSRRTSSYNEQFF	TGTGCCAGCAGTCGCCGGACTAGCTCCTACAATGAGCAGTTCTTC